This T cell receptor (beta chain) was sequenced for a study of radiation and T cells in renal cell carcinoma. Assay: immunoSEQ multiplex PCR; the TCRdb copy retains only in-frame clones and omits some. Of under 5,500 clones listed, 50% to 60% are singletons. As concerns this clone: Antigen: not known.

Sample treatment: 15 Gy SBRT to primary tumor, nephrectomy 4 weeks later. Study observations and caveats: In blood, top tumor clones expanded by 2 weeks, shrinking by 4. Dominant CDR3 motifs occupied more repertoire in irradiated than control tumors.

Germline assignment: CDR1 KGHSH and CDR2 LQKENI. This CDR3 contains 15 residues. The V and J ends lost 9 bases and 4 bases respectively, with 16 bases between them. The receptor was derived from a man in his sixties with renal cell carcinoma. The sample here was tumor tissue, taken from a patient whose treatment included radiotherapy and nephrectomy. The chain is built from TRBV18 and TRBJ2-6; TRBD1 or TRBD2 may be the D gene (5 bases each). The CDR3 coding sequence is TGTGCCAGTCAGGGAGATACCGCGGGGGCCAACGTCCTGACTTTC. It encodes CASQGDTAGANVLTF.